These T cell receptor beta chains were read from a single sample in a study of T cell repertoires in ileal Crohn's disease. TCRdb keeps only in-frame clones here, not all; method: immunoSEQ multiplex PCR. The table has approximately 4,900 clones, roughly 80% seen once; the top ten hold approximately 12%. The sequenced sample was ileal tissue. The receptors here all came from an adult with Crohn's disease. Each CDR3 is given with its conserved first and last residue. A D gene is named only where the DNA matches it firmly. The size of a clone is reported for some rows only, either as once, few or many, or as a class for expanded clones.

V gene	J gene	clone size	D gene	CDR3 protein	CDR3 DNA
TRBV5-4	TRBJ2-7	NA	NA	CASSSATGLSYEQYF	TGTGCCAGCAGCTCAGCTACAGGGCTTTCCTACGAGCAGTACTTC
TRBV11-3	TRBJ2-7	NA	TRBD1	CASSLVGTGGEQYF	TGTGCCAGCAGCTTAGTGGGGACAGGGGGAGAGCAGTACTTC
TRBV6-1	TRBJ1-4	NA	NA	CASSEFRGTNEKLFF	TGTGCCAGCAGTGAATTTAGGGGAACTAATGAAAAACTGTTTTTT
TRBV5-4	TRBJ2-7	NA	NA	CASSLGAGQGYEQYF	TGTGCCAGCAGCTTGGGGGCAGGGCAAGGCTACGAGCAGTACTTC
TRBV18	TRBJ2-5	NA	TRBD1	CASSPTGGEETQYF	TGTGCCAGCTCACCGACAGGGGGGGAAGAGACCCAGTACTTC
TRBV12-5	TRBJ2-3	NA	TRBD2	CASGEGTSGGPDTQYF	TGTGCTAGTGGGGAAGGGACTAGCGGGGGGCCAGATACGCAGTATTTT
TRBV2	TRBJ1-5	NA	NA	CASSEPSGGQPQHF	TGTGCCAGCAGTGAACCTTCGGGTGGGCAGCCCCAGCATTTT
TRBV10-3	TRBJ2-1	few	NA	CAISESPDTINEQFF	TGTGCCATCAGTGAGTCGCCGGACACAATCAATGAGCAGTTCTTC
TRBV6-4	TRBJ2-2	NA	TRBD2	CASRLAGDTGELFF	TGTGCCAGCAGACTAGCGGGGGACACCGGGGAGCTGTTTTTT
TRBV19	TRBJ2-7	NA	NA	CASSKSHRVSSYEQYF	TGTGCCAGTAGTAAATCGCACAGGGTCAGCTCCTACGAGCAGTACTTC
TRBV7-2	TRBJ1-4	NA	TRBD1	CASSPNGQGAGGEKLFF	TGTGCCAGCAGCCCCAACGGACAGGGGGCCGGCGGTGAAAAACTGTTTTTT
TRBV28	TRBJ1-5	once	NA	CASSSPGRDQPQHF	TGTGCCAGCAGTTCCCCAGGGCGCGATCAGCCCCAGCATTTT
TRBV5-1	TRBJ2-5	NA	NA	CASSFGQQETQYF	TGCGCCAGCAGCTTTGGGCAGCAAGAGACCCAGTACTTC
TRBV27	TRBJ1-1	NA	TRBD1	CASSRQGWTEAFF	TGTGCCAGCTCACGACAGGGGTGGACTGAAGCTTTCTTT
TRBV5-6	TRBJ1-4	NA	NA	CASSLYRTNEKLFF	TGTGCCAGCAGCTTGTACAGAACAAATGAAAAACTGTTTTTT
TRBV28	TRBJ1-1	few	NA	CASSPPGPWAEAFF	TGTGCCAGCAGTCCCCCAGGGCCCTGGGCTGAAGCTTTCTTT
TRBV27	TRBJ2-3	NA	NA	CASSAGGTDTQYF	TGTGCCAGCAGTGCAGGGGGCACAGATACGCAGTATTTT
TRBV6-1	TRBJ1-2	NA	TRBD1	CASSILGTGKYGYTF	TGTGCCAGCAGTATACTAGGGACAGGGAAATATGGCTACACCTTC
TRBV19	TRBJ1-1	NA	NA	CASKEGSTAFF	TGTGCCAGTAAGGAGGGATCGACAGCTTTCTTT
TRBV2	TRBJ1-6	NA	NA	CASSEGREVSPLHF	TGTGCCAGCAGTGAAGGCAGGGAGGTTTCACCCCTCCACTTT
TRBV7-8	TRBJ2-6	NA	NA	CASSFRPSGANVLTF	TGTGCCAGCAGCTTCCGTCCCTCTGGGGCCAACGTCCTGACTTTC
TRBV2	TRBJ2-3	NA	NA	CASSEGPLGRTQYF	TGTGCCAGCAGTGAAGGGCCCTTAGGGAGGACGCAGTATTTT
TRBV20-1	TRBJ2-7	NA	NA	CSARLAYEQYF	TGCAGTGCTAGACTAGCCTACGAGCAGTACTTC
TRBV5-1	TRBJ1-4	NA	NA	CASSLRGARGEKLFF	TGCGCCAGCAGCTTGCGGGGGGCGCGGGGTGAAAAACTGTTTTTT
TRBV6-1	TRBJ1-6	few	NA	CASSEAAYKSPLRF	TGTGCCAGCAGTGAAGCGGCTTATAAATCCCCCCTCCGCTTT
TRBV28	TRBJ1-1	few	NA	CASSFPGAEAFF	TGTGCCAGCAGTTTCCCAGGGGCTGAAGCTTTCTTT
TRBV7-2	TRBJ2-2	NA	TRBD2	CASSQRGGRTGELFF	TGTGCCAGCAGCCAGCGGGGGGGCCGAACCGGGGAGCTGTTTTTT
TRBV2	TRBJ2-7	NA	NA	CASREKRYEQYF	TGTGCCAGCAGGGAGAAACGTTACGAGCAGTACTTC
TRBV5-1	TRBJ2-1	NA	TRBD2	CASSDRLAGGWQFF	TGCGCCAGCAGTGATAGACTAGCGGGGGGGTGGCAGTTCTTC
TRBV19	TRBJ2-4	NA	TRBD1	CASSMSRDRGGLAKNIQYF	TGTGCCAGTAGTATGTCCCGGGACAGGGGCGGGCTAGCCAAAAACATTCAGTACTTC
TRBV27	TRBJ2-1	NA	NA	CASSSPAGRGNNEQFF	TGTGCCAGCAGTTCCCCTGCCGGACGGGGGAACAATGAGCAGTTCTTC
TRBV27	TRBJ2-5	NA	TRBD2	CASSSGGRIQETQYF	TGTGCCAGCAGTTCGGGGGGACGCATCCAAGAGACCCAGTACTTC
TRBV25-1	TRBJ2-1	NA	TRBD2	CASSEATTSGVYNEQFF	TGTGCCAGCAGTGAAGCCACTACTAGCGGGGTCTACAATGAGCAGTTCTTC
TRBV5-3	TRBJ1-5	NA	NA	CARSGYRGNQPQHF	TGTGCCAGAAGCGGTTACAGGGGCAATCAGCCCCAGCATTTT
TRBV10-3	TRBJ2-7	NA	TRBD1	CAIRTGQQTYEQYF	TGTGCCATCAGGACGGGACAGCAGACCTACGAGCAGTACTTC
TRBV4-1	TRBJ1-1	NA	NA	CASSLSRQNTEAFF	TGCGCCAGCAGCCTAAGCCGACAGAACACTGAAGCTTTCTTT
TRBV18	TRBJ1-5	once	TRBD1	CASSPETGGASQPQHF	TGTGCCAGCTCACCTGAGACAGGGGGCGCGAGTCAGCCCCAGCATTTT
TRBV10-2	TRBJ1-2	NA	NA	CASSDRVGGYTF	TGCGCCAGCAGTGACAGGGTCGGTGGCTACACCTTC
TRBV7-3	TRBJ1-1	NA	NA	CASSLGPATEAFF	TGTGCCAGCAGCTTAGGGCCGGCGACTGAAGCTTTCTTT
TRBV5-1	TRBJ2-1	NA	TRBD2	CASSRGGNEQFF	TGCGCCAGCAGCCGCGGGGGGAATGAGCAGTTCTTC
TRBV29-1	TRBJ2-6	few	NA	CSVETGRSGANVLTF	TGCAGCGTGGAGACAGGACGCTCTGGGGCCAACGTCCTGACTTTC
TRBV11-2	TRBJ2-7	NA	TRBD1	CASSPGGSYEQYF	TGTGCCAGCAGCCCAGGGGGCTCCTACGAGCAGTACTTC
TRBV9	TRBJ2-3	NA	TRBD1	CASSGQGAEDTQYF	TGTGCCAGCAGTGGACAGGGGGCTGAAGATACGCAGTATTTT
TRBV10-3	TRBJ2-7	NA	TRBD1	CAIRGQGYEQYF	TGTGCCATCAGAGGACAGGGCTACGAGCAGTACTTC
TRBV2	TRBJ2-3	NA	TRBD1	CATRQGGTDTQYF	TGTGCCACTCGACAGGGAGGCACAGATACGCAGTATTTT
TRBV5-1	TRBJ2-6	few	NA	CASSLTVVGANVLTF	TGCGCCAGCAGCTTGACGGTGGTCGGGGCCAACGTCCTGACTTTC
TRBV10-1	TRBJ2-5	once	NA	CASSESGADRVEETQYF	TGCGCCAGCAGTGAGTCTGGAGCCGACCGCGTGGAAGAGACCCAGTACTTC
TRBV16	TRBJ2-3	few	NA	CASSQSTPTDTQYF	TGTGCCAGCAGCCAATCGACACCCACAGATACGCAGTATTTT
TRBV30	TRBJ1-3	NA	NA	CAWRRGQSSGNTIYF	TGTGCCTGGAGAAGGGGCCAAAGCTCTGGAAACACCATATATTTT
TRBV4-2	TRBJ2-3	few	TRBD1	CASSQGTASTDTQYF	TGTGCCAGCAGCCAGGGGACAGCTAGCACAGATACGCAGTATTTT
TRBV5-8	TRBJ1-2	NA	TRBD1	CASSPTGEDYGYTF	TGTGCCAGCAGTCCTACAGGGGAGGACTATGGCTACACCTTC